Listed below are T cell receptor beta chains from one sample, sequenced in a study of T-cell reconstitution after alpha-beta-depleted transplantation in children. TCRdb passed the PCR reads through MiXCR, listing each CDR3 protein once. The sample comprises under 750,000 distinct CDR3 sequences, 23% of which are singletons, and around 14% rests with the top ten. Sequencing used PBMCs, mostly from graft donor cells, obtained 360 days after TCRalphabeta/CD19-depleted stem cell transplant. The origin of the receptors is a boy in the first two years of life who had a stem cell transplant for acute myeloid leukemia, so the T cells may come from the graft donor. CDR3s include the opening cysteine and the closing phenylalanine or tryptophan. The D gene is left open where the match is weak. Only part of the rows carry a size: once, few, many, or a class if the clone is expanded.

size,D,J,V,CDR3,DNA
few,TRBD1,TRBJ1-5,TRBV18,CASSDLQGTAISPQHF,TGTGCCAGCTCGGACCTACAGGGGACGGCAATCAGCCCCCAGCATTTT
NA,NA,TRBJ1-2,TRBV20-1,CSARARFGADYGYTF,TGCAGTGCTAGGGCTCGATTTGGGGCGGACTATGGCTACACCTTC
NA,NA,TRBJ2-7,TRBV10-3,CAISARGPYEQYF,TGTGCCATCAGTGCTCGGGGCCCCTACGAGCAGTACTTC
few,TRBD1,TRBJ2-2,TRBV15,CATSRDYPRTGDAGELFF,TGTGCCACCAGCAGAGATTATCCGCGGACAGGGGACGCCGGGGAGCTGTTTTTT
NA,NA,TRBJ1-2,TRBV29-1,CSASGDGYGYTF,TGCAGCGCTTCCGGGGATGGCTATGGCTACACCTTC
NA,NA,TRBJ1-1,TRBV20-1,CSARDATGQDTEAFF,TGCAGTGCTAGAGACGCCACCGGACAAGACACTGAAGCTTTCTTT
NA,NA,TRBJ2-1,TRBV10-2,CASTPGVGPYNEQFF,TGCGCCAGCACTCCGGGGGTCGGTCCCTACAATGAGCAGTTCTTC
few,NA,TRBJ2-7,TRBV30,CAWDRSTYEQYF,TGTGCCTGGGACAGGTCGACCTACGAGCAGTACTTC
NA,TRBD2,TRBJ2-5,TRBV20-1,CSARDLPSGGAKETQYF,TGCAGTGCTAGAGATCTCCCTAGCGGGGGGGCGAAGGAGACCCAGTACTTC
NA,NA,TRBJ2-6,TRBV7-2,CASSLGPGGANVLTF,TGTGCCAGCAGCTTAGGCCCCGGAGGGGCCAACGTCCTGACTTTC
many,NA,TRBJ2-3,TRBV29-1,CSAPQPPSTDTQYF,TGCAGCGCCCCCCAGCCCCCTAGCACAGATACGCAGTATTTT
NA,NA,TRBJ1-5,TRBV7-2,CASSPRWGNQPQHF,TGTGCCAGCAGCCCCAGGTGGGGAAATCAGCCCCAGCATTTT
many,TRBD2,TRBJ2-1,TRBV7-6,CASSLTPLTSGGDNEQFF,TGTGCCAGCAGCTTAACCCCGTTGACTAGCGGGGGGGACAATGAGCAGTTCTTC
many,TRBD2,TRBJ2-5,TRBV20-1,CSASGGIALGTQYF,TGCAGTGCTAGCGGGGGGATCGCACTTGGGACCCAGTACTTC
NA,NA,TRBJ2-6,TRBV18,CASSPVAVSGANVLTF,TGTGCCAGCTCACCGGTCGCCGTCTCTGGGGCCAACGTCCTGACTTTC
NA,TRBD1,TRBJ2-7,TRBV7-9,CASSFAAGGTEEQYF,TGTGCCAGCAGCTTTGCGGCAGGGGGAACAGAGGAGCAGTACTTC
many,TRBD2,TRBJ2-2,TRBV24-1,CATSDGDYNTGELFF,TGTGCCACCAGTGATGGGGACTATAACACCGGGGAGCTGTTTTTT
NA,NA,TRBJ1-1,TRBV6-2/TRBV6-3,CASSYSSQEGRGTEAFF,TGTGCCAGCAGTTACTCGTCGCAGGAAGGAAGGGGCACTGAAGCTTTCTTT
NA,NA,TRBJ2-7,TRBV30,CAWRTGPYEQYF,TGTGCCTGGAGGACAGGTCCCTACGAGCAGTACTTC
many,NA,TRBJ2-3,TRBV20-1,CSAKEGGAADTQYF,TGCAGTGCTAAGGAGGGGGGGGCCGCAGATACGCAGTATTTT
few,NA,TRBJ1-3,TRBV6-1,CASSPRQISGNTIYF,TGTGCCAGCAGTCCCAGACAGATCTCTGGAAACACCATATATTTT
many,TRBD1,TRBJ2-2,TRBV6-2/TRBV6-3,CASSYPGGHPGELFF,TGTGCCAGCAGTTACCCAGGGGGCCATCCCGGGGAGCTGTTTTTT
NA,NA,TRBJ2-2,TRBV28,CASNTRPGELFF,TGTGCCAGCAACACAAGACCCGGGGAGCTGTTTTTT
few,NA,TRBJ2-1,TRBV5-1,CASSLGVTRIYEQFF,TGCGCCAGCAGCTTAGGAGTAACCAGGATATATGAGCAGTTCTTC
NA,TRBD2,TRBJ2-5,TRBV11-1,CASSFSSGLALVQETQYF,TGTGCCAGCAGCTTCTCTTCTGGACTAGCCCTCGTCCAAGAGACCCAGTACTTC
NA,NA,TRBJ1-1,TRBV6-1,CATHLSSRGVVEAFF,TGTGCCACCCACTTAAGCAGTCGGGGGGTGGTTGAAGCTTTCTTT
many,TRBD1,TRBJ2-7,TRBV27,CASSLSTGDEQYF,TGTGCCAGCAGTTTATCGACAGGGGACGAGCAGTACTTC
NA,NA,TRBJ2-5,TRBV28,CASSSPAGARKTQYF,TGTGCCAGCAGTTCGCCCGCGGGGGCCCGGAAGACCCAGTACTTC
NA,NA,TRBJ2-7,TRBV7-1,CASSLRAVRSYEQYF,TGTGCCAGCAGCCTCAGGGCAGTTAGGTCCTACGAGCAGTACTTC
few,NA,TRBJ1-5,TRBV3-1,CASSQFQSNQPQHF,TGTGCCAGCAGCCAATTTCAGAGCAATCAGCCCCAGCATTTT
NA,NA,TRBJ2-3,TRBV11-2,CASSLIGPDTQYF,TGTGCCAGCAGCTTAATTGGACCAGATACGCAGTATTTT
few,TRBD1,TRBJ1-1,TRBV5-1,CASSSRQGVTEAFF,TGCGCCAGCAGCTCACGACAGGGAGTCACTGAAGCTTTCTTT
NA,NA,TRBJ2-1,TRBV7-9,CASSLEQGHEQFF,TGTGCCAGCAGCTTAGAACAGGGCCATGAGCAGTTCTTC
many,TRBD1,TRBJ1-6,TRBV6-5,CASSYGTVHNSPLHF,TGTGCCAGCAGTTACGGGACAGTTCATAATTCACCCCTCCACTTT
many,NA,TRBJ2-6,TRBV20-1,CSASAGQTGANVLTF,TGCAGTGCTAGCGCAGGGCAGACCGGGGCCAACGTCCTGACTTTC
many,NA,TRBJ2-1,TRBV21-1,CASSVSGAGSSYNEQFF,TGTGCCAGCAGCGTAAGCGGAGCGGGGAGCTCCTACAATGAGCAGTTCTTC
many,NA,TRBJ2-5,TRBV5-6,CASSDSRIPPAQYF,TGTGCCAGCAGCGACTCCCGTATCCCCCCGGCCCAGTACTTC
NA,NA,TRBJ2-2,TRBV20-1,CSATPGLDEGDGELFF,TGCAGTGCTACCCCTGGACTAGATGAGGGGGACGGGGAGCTGTTTTTT
many,NA,TRBJ2-1,TRBV12-3/TRBV12-4,CASSLMLDYHNEQFF,TGTGCCAGCAGTTTGATGCTAGACTATCACAATGAGCAGTTCTTC
few,NA,TRBJ2-5,TRBV15,CATSRDNGQETQYF,TGTGCCACCAGCAGAGATAACGGGCAAGAGACCCAGTACTTC
many,TRBD2,TRBJ2-3,TRBV7-9,CASSGTSGGTDTQYF,TGTGCCAGCAGCGGGACCAGCGGGGGCACAGATACGCAGTATTTT
NA,NA,TRBJ2-1,TRBV6-1,CASSATVVDEQFF,TGTGCCAGCAGTGCGACAGTGGTGGATGAGCAGTTCTTC
few,NA,TRBJ2-5,TRBV28,CASRSTGFPPQETQYF,TGTGCCAGCAGATCTACAGGGTTTCCGCCTCAAGAGACCCAGTACTTC
many,NA,TRBJ2-7,TRBV11-2,CASSLGRGTYPSYEQYF,TGTGCCAGCAGCTTAGGCCGGGGGACATACCCCTCCTACGAGCAGTACTTC
few,NA,TRBJ2-1,TRBV24-1,CATSDLGQGINEQFF,TGTGCCACCAGTGATTTGGGGCAGGGAATCAATGAGCAGTTCTTC
many,NA,TRBJ2-5,TRBV7-6,CAIRKSGNETQYF,TGTGCCATCAGGAAGTCAGGGAACGAGACCCAGTACTTC
many,NA,TRBJ2-5,TRBV25-1,CASSDRDWGGETQYF,TGTGCCAGCAGTGACCGAGATTGGGGAGGAGAGACCCAGTACTTC
few,TRBD2,TRBJ2-1,TRBV7-2,CASSLAGLRMQFF,TGTGCCAGCAGCTTAGCGGGACTAAGAATGCAGTTCTTC
NA,TRBD1,TRBJ2-1,TRBV4-3,CASSQGQGGYNEQFF,TGCGCCAGCAGCCAGGGACAGGGGGGCTACAATGAGCAGTTCTTC
NA,NA,TRBJ1-1,TRBV20-1,CSAARVNTEAFF,TGCAGTGCCGCCAGGGTGAACACTGAAGCTTTCTTT
many,NA,TRBJ1-4,TRBV20-1,CSAERGADNEKLFF,TGCAGTGCGGAGAGGGGGGCAGATAATGAAAAACTGTTTTTT
many,TRBD2,TRBJ2-5,TRBV20-1,CSAGLAGPYQETQYF,TGCAGTGCCGGGTTAGCGGGGCCGTACCAAGAGACCCAGTACTTC
few,TRBD1,TRBJ1-4,TRBV25-1,CASSDLGGGREKLFF,TGTGCCAGCAGCGACCTAGGGGGCGGGCGTGAAAAACTGTTTTTT
many,TRBD1,TRBJ1-5,TRBV20-1,CSAIGDRGSYSNQPQHF,TGCAGTGCTATTGGGGACAGGGGCTCATATAGCAATCAGCCCCAGCATTTT
NA,TRBD1,TRBJ2-3,TRBV10-3,CASQGQTYADTQYF,TGTGCCTCCCAGGGACAGACTTACGCAGATACGCAGTATTTT
many,TRBD2,TRBJ2-1,TRBV20-1,CSARNRGVNEQFF,TGCAGTGCTAGAAACCGGGGGGTGAATGAGCAGTTCTTC